The 7 T cell receptor beta chains below all came from one sample that was sequenced in a study of blood T cell repertoires in COVID-19. Sequenced by immunoSEQ multiplex PCR; TCRdb stores in-frame clones only, minus some. The sample has about 500,000 clones, 89% seen once. Sequenced input: peripheral blood. Receptors originate from a man aged 18-30 years with COVID-19, enrolled during active disease.

The rearrangement joins TRBV19 to TRBJ2-5, with D possibly being TRBD2 (6 bases). Trimming pared 6 bases from V and 0 bases from J, leaving 23 bases between. This CDR3 has 18 residues. The V gene's germline CDR1 is LNHDA and CDR2 SQIVND (reference sequence). The CDR3 loop is CASSPKLQRWTNQETQYF. DNA for the CDR3: TGTGCCAGTAGCCCTAAACTCCAACGATGGACTAACCAAGAGACCCAGTACTTC.

This chain uses TRBV12-3 or TRBV12-4 with TRBJ2-5, with a possible D match to TRBD1 (6 bases). The CDR3 totals 13 residues. The germline V and J ends were trimmed by 6 bases and 5 bases, with 13 bases remaining between them. This CDR3 is CASSRGGEETQYF. Here the CDR3 DNA reads TGTGCCAGCAGCAGGGGTGGAGAGGAGACCCAGTACTTC.

This chain joins TRBV5-4 and TRBJ2-5; D is unclear. Germline CDR1 is SGHNT and CDR2 is YYREEE (reference sequence). V lost 0 bases, J lost 2 bases, and 5 bases lay in between. The CDR3 contains 13 residues. The chain's CDR3 is CASSLALQETQYF. The CDR3 nucleotides read TGTGCCAGCAGCTTGGCTCTGCAAGAGACCCAGTACTTC.

This clone was detected only once. DNA of the CDR3: TGCGCCAGCAGCCTACTCCCGGGTAATCAGCCCCAGCATTTT. It is translated as CASSLLPGNQPQHF. The chain recombines TRBV4-1 with TRBJ1-5; no clear D. The CDR3 contains 14 residues. The V and J ends lost 4 bases and 4 bases respectively, with 11 bases between them. CDR1 is MGHRA and CDR2 is YSYEKL in the germline V gene.

The genes are TRBV5-1 and TRBJ1-4; D not resolved. V shed 4 bases and J shed 6 bases, with 4 bases lying between them. CDR1 is SGHRS and CDR2 is YFSETQ in the germline V gene. This CDR3 has 11 residues. CDR3 region: CASSVDEKLFF. The CDR3 bases are TGCGCCAGCAGCGTAGATGAAAAACTGTTTTTT.

The chain is built from TRBV7-6 and TRBJ2-3; 11 bases match TRBD2. With V trimmed by 6 bases and J by 2 bases, 10 bases remained unmatched. This CDR3 has 17 amino acids. Germline CDR1 is SGHVS and CDR2 is FNYEAQ. CDR3 nucleotides: TGTGCCAGCAGTCAACAGGGGACTAGCGGAAACACAGATACGCAGTATTTT. Translating gives CASSQQGTSGNTDTQYF.

This chain connects TRBV5-5 to TRBJ2-7, with TRBD1 matching 9 bases. V shed 5 bases and J 1 base; nucleotides not matched to a gene: 7. The germline gives CDR1 SGHKS, CDR2 YYEKEE (reference sequence). This CDR3 spans 15 amino acids. The CDR3 reads CASSLTGTGSYEQYF. CDR3 coding DNA: TGTGCCAGCAGTTTGACGGGGACAGGGTCCTACGAGCAGTACTTC.